These 20 T cell receptor beta chains were all obtained from the same sample, sequenced in a study of cytomegalovirus exposure and HLA in healthy donors. Sequenced by immunoSEQ multiplex PCR; TCRdb stores in-frame clones only, minus some. The sample yields about 200,000 clones, about 81% seen once. The sample consisted of PBMCs. Receptor source: a woman in her twenties or thirties in good health and CMV-seronegative.

The chain is built from TRBV5-8 and TRBJ2-2, with D tentatively TRBD2 (5 bases). The CDR3 sequence is 15 residues long. CDR1 SGHTS and CDR2 YDEGEE come from the germline V gene. V was shortened by 2 bases and J by 4 bases, with 12 bases between the two germline ends. CDR3 region: CASSFEGELTGELFF. Written as DNA, the CDR3 is TGTGCCAGCAGCTTTGAGGGAGAGCTCACCGGGGAGCTGTTTTTT.

This chain joins TRBV27 and TRBJ2-1, with D possibly TRBD2 on 6 matching bases. Trimming stripped 3 bases from V and 2 bases from J, with 17 bases between. The germline V gene encodes CDR1 MNHEY and CDR2 SMNVEV (reference sequence). CDR3 size: 17 residues. CDR3 bases: TGTGCCAGCAGTTTGTTCTCTGGCGGGACCACCTACAATGAGCAGTTCTTC. Its protein product is CASSLFSGGTTYNEQFF.

This sequence joins TRBV18 and TRBJ1-5; possibly TRBD1 for D (6 bases). Per germline, CDR1 KGHSH and CDR2 LQKENI. The CDR3 spans 14 residues. Trimming took off 8 bases at V and 3 bases at J, with 14 bases between the two ends. In DNA form, the CDR3 reads TGTGCCAGCACCCCTGCAGGGGACAATCAGCCCCAGCATTTT. Its protein is CASTPAGDNQPQHF.

The chain is built from TRBV5-7 and TRBJ1-5, with D maybe TRBD1 (5 bases). TRBV5-7 is an ORF for which the function is uncertain. The CDR3 is 15 residues long. V was cut by 0 bases and J by 6 bases, with 13 bases left in between. The CDR3 DNA sequence: TGTGCCAGCAGCTTGGAGGGGCAGTCGGGTCAGCCCCAGCATTTT. Translated: CASSLEGQSGQPQHF.

The J gene is TRBJ2-3, the V gene TRBV11-2; TRBD2 matches 7 bases. This CDR3 is built from 15 residues. The V and J ends lost 2 bases and 5 bases, in that order; junction bases with no gene match: 7. Germline V gene data show CDR1 as SGHAT and CDR2 as FQNNGV. The CDR3 DNA follows: TGTGCCAGCAGCTTATGGGGGGGGGACCAAGATACGCAGTATTTT. As protein: CASSLWGGDQDTQYF. The full variable domain, in which reference TRBV11-2 and TRBJ2-3 provide the parts outside the CDR3, is EAGVAQSPRYKIIEKRQSVAFWCNPISGHATLYWYQQILGQGPKLLIQFQNNGVVDDSQLPKDRFSAERLKGVDSTLKIQPAKLEDSAVYLCASSLWGGDQDTQYFGPGTRLTVL.

The V gene is TRBV5-1, the J gene TRBJ1-1; D possibly corresponds to TRBD1 (5 bases). The V and J ends lost 7 bases and 3 bases respectively, with 13 bases between them. The V gene's germline CDR1 is SGHRS and CDR2 YFSETQ. The CDR3 consists of 13 residues. The CDR3, as DNA: TGCGCCAGCGGCCAGGGTCTGGACACTGAAGCTTTCTTT. Amino acids: CASGQGLDTEAFF.

V usage is TRBV28 and J usage is TRBJ1-6, with TRBD1 matching over 9 bases. Germline trimming cut 8 bases from V and 4 bases from J; bases unmatched to any gene: 6. The CDR3 length is 15 residues. Germline loops: CDR1 MDHEN, CDR2 SYDVKM. CDR3 DNA: TGTGCCAGCCGGGGGACAGGGTCATATAATTCACCCCTCCACTTT. This encodes CASRGTGSYNSPLHF.

This clone was detected only once. The J gene is TRBJ2-2, the V gene TRBV15; the D gene is possibly TRBD2 (7 bases). V gave up 1 base and J gave up 8 bases, with 14 bases separating them. Germline V CDR1 and CDR2: LNHNV, YYDKDF (reference sequence). The CDR3 totals 15 residues. The CDR3 region is CATSRVGGVTGELFF. The CDR3 DNA reads TGTGCCACCAGCAGAGTAGGGGGGGTCACAGGGGAGCTGTTTTTT.

The genes are TRBV7-2 and TRBJ2-7; 12 positions agree with TRBD2. The CDR3 loop spans 14 amino acids. V lost 4 bases and J lost 6; bases outside the gene matches: 4. Germline CDR1 reads SGHTA; CDR2 reads FQGNSA. The CDR3, as DNA: TGTGCCAGCAGCTATTTGACTAGCGGGGGCGAGCAGTACTTC. Translated: CASSYLTSGGEQYF.

A word on this clone: Other DNA sequences in this specimen translate into the identical CDR3. The chain recombines TRBV4-1 with TRBJ1-1; D gene unclear. V was cut by 0 bases and J by 2 bases, with 7 bases left in between. The CDR3 is 14 residues long. The germline V gene has CDR1 MGHRA and CDR2 YSYEKL. The CDR3 coding sequence is TGCGCCAGCAGCCAAGATCGCAGTAACACTGAAGCTTTCTTT. This gives the protein CASSQDRSNTEAFF.

The rearrangement joins TRBV6-5 to TRBJ1-2, with a tentative D call TRBD1 (6 bases). Trimming cost V 2 bases and J 1 base, with 11 bases left between them. Germline V CDR1 and CDR2: MNHEY, SVGAGI. CDR3 length: 15 amino acids. CDR3 residues: CASSYGGAGNYGYTF. The CDR3 DNA is TGTGCCAGCAGTTACGGGGGGGCGGGTAACTATGGCTACACCTTC.

The V and J genes are TRBV27 and TRBJ2-7; D is possibly TRBD2 (6 bases). The CDR3 sequence is 14 residues long. The germline gives CDR1 MNHEY, CDR2 SMNVEV (reference sequence). The V end lost 3 bases, the J end lost 1 base, and 10 bases lay between the germline ends. The CDR3 DNA follows: TGTGCCAGCAGTTTTCGGGAGAAGTCCTACGAGCAGTACTTC. This codes for CASSFREKSYEQYF.

This chain joins TRBV10-1 and TRBJ2-7, with TRBD2 matching 7 bases. The CDR3 sequence is 14 residues long. With V trimmed by 4 bases and J by 1 base, 4 bases remained unmatched. Germline loops: CDR1 WNHNN, CDR2 SYGVQD (reference sequence). The CDR3 loop reads CASSASGMSYEQYF. In DNA, the CDR3 is TGCGCCAGCAGTGCGAGCGGGATGTCCTACGAGCAGTACTTC.

The chain has TRBV12-5 and TRBJ2-2; TRBD1 is a possible D gene (5 bases). The CDR3 contains 14 residues. The germline gives CDR1 LGHNT, CDR2 FRNRAP. The V end lost 1 base, the J end lost 4 bases, and 7 bases lay between the germline ends. CDR3 residues: CASGLEGRTGELFF. Here the CDR3 DNA reads TGTGCTAGTGGTTTGGAGGGGCGCACCGGGGAGCTGTTTTTT. The full variable domain, with the rest looked up from reference TRBV12-5 and TRBJ2-2, is DARVTQTPRHKVTEMGQEVTMRCQPILGHNTVFWYRQTMMQGLELLAYFRNRAPLDDSGMPKDRFSAEMPDATLATLKIQPSEPRDSAVYFCASGLEGRTGELFFGEGSRLTVL.

J is TRBJ1-3 and V is TRBV6-1; weak D call: TRBD1 (5 bases). This CDR3 is built from 14 residues. Trimming shortened V by 3 bases and J by 4 bases, and 10 bases separated the two germline ends. Germline CDR1 and CDR2: MNHNS and SASEGT. Here the CDR3 DNA reads TGTGCCAGCAGTGAGGGGGGTACGGGAAACACCATATATTTT. Translated: CASSEGGTGNTIYF.

The chain is built from TRBV2 and TRBJ2-5; 9 bases line up with TRBD1. This CDR3 region has 13 residues. Germline CDR1 SNHLY, CDR2 FYNNEI. J was trimmed by 5 bases and V by 10 bases; bases with no gene match: 8. CDR3 sequence reads: CATIQGAFETQYF. The CDR3 DNA follows: TGTGCCACCATACAGGGGGCCTTCGAGACCCAGTACTTC.

This clone was seen more than once but under ten times. The V call is TRBV6-5, the J call TRBJ1-1; TRBD1 might be the D (6 bases). Germline assignment: CDR1 MNHEY and CDR2 SVGAGI. Trimming took 6 bases from V and 2 from J, leaving 16 bases between them. The CDR3 has 15 residues. The CDR3 sequence is CASRTPGGPNTEAFF. In nucleotides, the CDR3 is TGTGCCAGCAGGACTCCGGGGGGCCCAAACACTGAAGCTTTCTTT.

This clone occurred once. The chain couples TRBV7-2 to TRBJ2-7; the D gene is possibly TRBD2 (6 bases). Germline lookup yields CDR1 SGHTA and CDR2 FQGNSA. The CDR3 sequence is 14 residues long. Trimming took 5 bases from V and 7 from J, leaving 18 bases between them. CDR3 DNA sequence: TGTGCCAGCAGCCGGGACTCCGCGTCGGGAGAGCAGTACTTC. The encoded protein is CASSRDSASGEQYF.

The chain is built from TRBV10-3 and TRBJ2-1; tentatively, D is TRBD2 (6 bases). Trimming removed 6 bases from V and 6 bases from J, with 15 bases in between. Germline V gene lookup returns CDR1 ENHRY and CDR2 SYGVKD. The CDR3 loop spans 14 amino acids. CDR3 protein: CAIRLQVGGNEQFF. The CDR3 DNA follows: TGTGCCATCAGGCTTCAGGTGGGGGGCAATGAGCAGTTCTTC.

This chain links TRBV11-2 with TRBJ2-3; D possibly corresponds to TRBD1 (5 bases). Per the germline V gene, CDR1 is SGHAT and CDR2 is FQNNGV. The ends were cut back, 3 bases at V and 2 bases at J, with 9 bases in the middle. This CDR3 comprises 14 residues. Here the CDR3 reads CASSFLGDTDTQYF. The DNA of the CDR3 is TGTGCCAGCAGCTTTTTAGGGGACACAGATACGCAGTATTTT.